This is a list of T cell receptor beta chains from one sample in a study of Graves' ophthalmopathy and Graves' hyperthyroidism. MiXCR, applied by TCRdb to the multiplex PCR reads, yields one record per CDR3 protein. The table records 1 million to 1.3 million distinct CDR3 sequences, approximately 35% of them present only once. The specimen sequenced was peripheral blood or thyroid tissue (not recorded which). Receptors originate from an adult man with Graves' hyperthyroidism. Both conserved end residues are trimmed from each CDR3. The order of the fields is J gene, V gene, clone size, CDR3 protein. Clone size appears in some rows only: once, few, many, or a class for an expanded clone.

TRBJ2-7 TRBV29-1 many SVLPGGSTYEQY
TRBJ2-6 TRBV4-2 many ASSQVGGFGANVLT
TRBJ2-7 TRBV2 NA ASRERLAETRSYEQY
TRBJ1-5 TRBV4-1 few ASSQGVTGISNQPQH
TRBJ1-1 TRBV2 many ASSGQGDTEAF
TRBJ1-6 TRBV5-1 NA ASSFAGDPSYNSPLH
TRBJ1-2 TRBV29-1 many SVPGPLQGNHGYT
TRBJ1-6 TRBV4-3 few ASSPQKGSNSPLH
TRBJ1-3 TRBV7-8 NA ASSPRDTTY
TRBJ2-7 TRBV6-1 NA ASSPDRATYEQY
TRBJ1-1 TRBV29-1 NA SVDLRSGGDTEAF
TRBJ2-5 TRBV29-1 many SVPLWRGESQETQY
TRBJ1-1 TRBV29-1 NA SVDGRENTEAF
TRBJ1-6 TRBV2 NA ASSEVGEGSPLH
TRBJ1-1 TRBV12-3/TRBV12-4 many ASSNDRPNTEAF
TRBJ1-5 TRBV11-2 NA ASSTKGGFNQPQH
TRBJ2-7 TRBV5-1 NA ASSSGAQVHEQY
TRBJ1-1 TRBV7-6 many ASSLEDSDTEAF
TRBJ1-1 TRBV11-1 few ASSLVGVMNTEAF
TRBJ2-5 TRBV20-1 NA SARLLAGAQY
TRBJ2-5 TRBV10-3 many AISGGTHQETQY
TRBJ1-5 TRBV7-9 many ASSFFSGGTGNQPQH
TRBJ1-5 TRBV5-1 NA ASSLVPTDSYSNQPQH
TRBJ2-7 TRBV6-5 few ASRLFGQGASSYEQY
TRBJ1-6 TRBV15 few ATSRSGGLGDSSSYNSPLH
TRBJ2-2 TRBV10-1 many ASTGTLNTGELF
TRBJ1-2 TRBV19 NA ASKARGLYGYT
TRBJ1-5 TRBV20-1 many SARANTFNQPQH
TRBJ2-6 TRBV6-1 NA ASSEVAAGANVLT
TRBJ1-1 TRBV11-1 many ASSLEDGENTEAF
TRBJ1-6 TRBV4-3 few ASSQDLRESPLH
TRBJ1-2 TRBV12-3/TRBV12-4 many ASTPGRPFGYT
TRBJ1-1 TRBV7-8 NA ASSSTLGAF